The clone carrying this TCR beta chain is medium-sized in the sample. The antigen remains undetermined. The V end was cut by 10 bases, the J end by 3 bases, with 19 bases between. This CDR3 has 14 residues. DNA and RNA were both co-extracted from approximately 22-30 mg of bulk tissue that had not been sorted. The data derive from a study of tumor-infiltrating lymphocytes in primary liver carcinoma. As for the study in general: Patients included men and women of 30 to 69 years. Sequencing of the samples generated roughly 3.65 to 7.5 million productive TCRbeta reads, with similar yields across tissue types.

Production of TCR beta cDNA used around 0.45 ug total RNA together with a constant-region primer. Employing slightly modified ARM-PCR, three nested multiplex PCR rounds were run, and these gave rise to the TCR beta libraries. Investigators reported that the first two PCR rounds, at 10 to 11 cycles each, used TRBV1-TRBV30 forward primers with a C-beta reverse primer. TCRdb reprocessed the multiplex PCR reads via MiXCR and lists one record per CDR3 protein. In the table there are 80,000 to 100,000 distinct CDR3 sequences, less than 75% of which are singletons. The study's findings and limits: For tumor-adjacent and tumor-blood pairs, overlap was less than that seen for tumor region pairs.

This clonotype was sampled from a man aged 40-55 years with primary liver carcinoma and hepatitis B virus infection. Sequenced: tumor-adjacent normal liver tissue. This sequence joins TRBV12-3 or TRBV12-4 and TRBJ2-7; no firm D call. The CDR3 DNA reads as TGTGCCATCCTCCAGAGTGGTCGGCGCTACGAGCAGTACTTC. Its translation is CAILQSGRRYEQYF.